This T cell receptor (beta chain) originates from a study of shared clonotypes between healthy human individuals. Findings and caveats of the study: Around 4.9% of naive CD4 clonotypes were shared across four donors. Sampling was confined to blood; repertoires within tissues likely differ.

It was around 220 ng DNA, about 30,000 T cell genomes, that sorted-subset replicate PCRs used. Sequenced by immunoSEQ multiplex PCR; TCRdb stores in-frame clones only, minus some. The repertoire has more than 550,000 clones, about nine tenths of them found once; the top ten carry 34%. Notes on this clone: As yet, its antigen is unknown.

The receptor was isolated from a man aged 18 to 30 in good health. Some clones in this sample may be carry-over from other donors' samples. The sequenced sample was memory CD8+ T cells from PBMCs. Subset described: CD45RO+ cells pooled with CCR7-negative TemRA cells.

The CDR3 DNA sequence: TGTGCCAGCAGTTTAGTGGGGAGTCCCTACAATGAGCAGTTCTTC. Its protein product is CASSLVGSPYNEQFF. The rearrangement links TRBV27 to TRBJ2-1; TRBD2 might be the D (5 bases). Per the germline V gene, CDR1 is MNHEY and CDR2 is SMNVEV (reference sequence). The CDR3 sequence is 15 residues long. V dropped 2 bases and J dropped 2 bases, with 10 bases sitting between them.